This TCR beta chain was retrieved from a study of T cells expressing NK-cell markers. Looking at the study overall: Just one sequenced donor of eight was HCMV-seronegative, while seven were seropositive.

TCRdb reprocessed the 5' RACE reads and keeps a single row for each CDR3 protein, giving no DNA. The table counts about 260,000 distinct CDR3 sequences; roughly 4.2% lies in the top ten. CDR1 is MNHEY, CDR2 SVGAGI, per germline. This CDR3 is built from 15 residues. Sequenced sample: blood T cells: a sorted CD56 or NKG2C T cell subset, CD4+ or CD8+ T cells, or bulk PBMC T cells (not recorded which). The receptor was isolated from a woman aged 18 to 75 in good health. The chain has TRBV6-5 and TRBJ2-1; TCRdb outputs TRBD2, but without DNA this stays unchecked. The CDR3: CASSLALAGGGEQFF.